Sequencing of this TCR beta chain was carried out in a study of technical replicates of blood from a handful of donors. Sequencing used immunoSEQ multiplex PCR; TCRdb keeps in-frame clones, though not all of them. The table has more than 75,000 clones, approximately 94% seen once. Per germline, CDR1 SGHVS and CDR2 FNYEAQ. V dropped 5 bases and J dropped 4 bases, with 14 bases sitting between them. The CDR3 is made up of 15 amino acids. The TCR comes from a human donor in good health. Sequences were obtained from T cells isolated from PBMCs. The chain combines TRBV7-6 with TRBJ2-2; tentative D call: TRBD1 (7 bases). CDR3 protein: CASSTGGQPTGELFF. DNA for the CDR3: TGTGCCAGCAGCACCGGGGGACAGCCCACCGGGGAGCTGTTTTTT.